Listed here are 12 T cell receptor beta chains from one sample, sequenced in a study of shared clonotypes between healthy human individuals. Some clones are missing from TCRdb's copy, which holds only in-frame ones; the method was immunoSEQ multiplex PCR. The sample includes more than 450,000 clones, 79% of them seen just once. The sample comprised PBMCs. These TCRs come from a woman aged 40 to 55 in good health. Some clones in this sample may be carry-over from other donors' samples.

V is TRBV6-5 and J is TRBJ1-1; D call uncertain. Trimming removed 0 bases at V and 6 bases at J, with 11 bases between. Germline assignment: CDR1 MNHEY and CDR2 SVGAGI. The CDR3 has 14 amino acids. CDR3 DNA sequence: TGTGCCAGCAGTTACTCGTACTACGGCTCTGAAGCTTTCTTT. This sequence encodes CASSYSYYGSEAFF.

In this sample, this clone turned up once. This CDR3 is CASSSTRGESAGANVLTF. Here the CDR3 DNA reads TGTGCCAGCAGCTCGACCAGGGGAGAGAGTGCTGGGGCCAACGTCCTGACTTTC. This rearrangement joins TRBV7-9 to TRBJ2-6; D possibly corresponds to TRBD1 (6 bases). With 4 bases removed from V and 2 bases from J, the gap between germline ends came to 18 bases. Germline V CDR1 and CDR2: SEHNR, FQNEAQ (reference sequence). This CDR3 is built from 18 residues.

The rearrangement joins TRBV19 to TRBJ2-7, with 7 bases fitting TRBD1. Germline assignment: CDR1 LNHDA and CDR2 SQIVND (reference sequence). The CDR3 length is 13 residues. V dropped 4 bases and J dropped 3; count of bases not matched to a gene: 3. The DNA of the CDR3 is TGTGCCAGTAGTAGGGACAGCTACTACGAGCAGTACTTC. Its protein product is CASSRDSYYEQYF.

The chain links TRBV6-5 to TRBJ2-1; TRBD2 might be the D (6 bases). The CDR3 totals 14 residues. CDR1 is MNHEY and CDR2 is SVGAGI in the germline V gene. V was trimmed by 6 bases and J by 6 bases, leaving 15 bases between them. CDR3 amino acids: CASSDSGTVNEQFF. DNA for the CDR3: TGTGCCAGCAGCGACTCCGGGACTGTCAATGAGCAGTTCTTC.

The gene calls are TRBV7-8 and TRBJ2-5; 7 positions match TRBD2. V was pared by 5 bases and J by 4 bases, with 10 bases of the junction left unmatched. Germline V gene data show CDR1 as SGHVS and CDR2 as FQNEAQ. This CDR3 is 15 amino acids long. Here the CDR3 DNA reads TGTGCCAGCAGCCCAATAAGCGGGATCGGAGAGACCCAGTACTTC. Encoded protein: CASSPISGIGETQYF.

This clone has a handful of counts. The chain has TRBV9 and TRBJ1-1; a weak D match, TRBD1 (5 bases). V was cut by 3 bases and J by 4 bases, with 13 bases left in between. The CDR3 contains 14 residues. Looked up from germline, CDR1 is SGDLS and CDR2 is YYNGEE. Written as DNA, the CDR3 is TGTGCCAGCAGCGAGGGGCCAGGAGGCACTGAAGCTTTCTTT. Its protein product is CASSEGPGGTEAFF.

The chain uses TRBV2 and TRBJ1-2, with 12 nucleotides matching TRBD1. Germline-derived CDR1 and CDR2 are SNHLY and FYNNEI. The trim removed 7 bases at V and 2 bases at J, leaving 2 bases unmatched. The CDR3 is 14 amino acids. CDR3: CASMGQGANYGYTF. As DNA, the CDR3 is TGTGCCAGCATGGGACAGGGGGCCAACTATGGCTACACCTTC. Drawing the rest from reference TRBV2 and TRBJ1-2, the complete variable domain is EPEVTQTPSHQVTQMGQEVILRCVPISNHLYFYWYRQILGQKVEFLVSFYNNEISEKSEIFDDQFSVERPDGSNFTLKIRSTKLEDSAMYFCASMGQGANYGYTFGSGTRLTVV.

This clone was counted a single time. The chain carries TRBV27 and TRBJ2-5; 8 bases fit TRBD2. Trimming took 10 bases from V and 5 from J; bases not matched to a gene: 12. The CDR3 runs 14 residues. Germline values: CDR1 MNHEY, CDR2 SMNVEV (reference sequence). The CDR3 sequence is CATHREGRGETQYF. The CDR3 DNA reads as TGTGCCACCCACCGGGAGGGGCGAGGGGAGACCCAGTACTTC.

This clone was observed a handful of times. The rearrangement links TRBV7-3 to TRBJ2-1; D is ambiguous. This CDR3 contains 12 residues. V was shortened by 2 bases and J by 10 bases, with 9 bases between the two germline ends. CDR1 is SGHTA, CDR2 FQGTGA, per germline. The CDR3 DNA follows: TGTGCCAGCAGCTTACAGCTCGGGGAGCAGTTCTTC. This translates into CASSLQLGEQFF.

J is TRBJ2-5 and V is TRBV9; D not resolved. CDR3 length: 14 amino acids. V lost 3 bases to trimming and J lost 5 bases, with 14 bases between them. CDR1 is SGDLS, CDR2 YYNGEE, per germline. As DNA, the CDR3 is TGTGCCAGCAGCGACCCCAAGGTCGGGGAGACCCAGTACTTC. Residues: CASSDPKVGETQYF.

The V call is TRBV4-1, the J call TRBJ1-2; D uncertain. Germline assignment: CDR1 MGHRA and CDR2 YSYEKL. V was pared by 1 base and J by 3 bases, with 15 bases between. CDR3 length: 16 residues. The CDR3 DNA reads as TGCGCCAGCAGCCAAGGGACCGCCTGGGGTTACTATGGCTACACCTTC. Translated: CASSQGTAWGYYGYTF.

The genes are TRBV19 and TRBJ2-3, with no clear D. This CDR3 region has 13 residues. The V gene's germline CDR1 is LNHDA and CDR2 SQIVND (reference sequence). The V gene lost 7 bases and the J gene lost 7 bases, with 15 bases spanning the gap. CDR3 DNA sequence: TGTGCCAGTACCCCCTTAGGATCCCATACGCAGTATTTT. Translation gives CASTPLGSHTQYF.